The next 19 T cell receptor beta chains were all read from a single sample in a study of blood T cell repertoires in COVID-19. Profiling relied on immunoSEQ multiplex PCR, and the TCRdb table lists in-frame clones only, not all of them. The table lists roughly 240,000 clones, around 86% of them singletons. Sequenced material: peripheral blood. The receptors were sampled from a woman in her sixties who had recovered from COVID-19.

The V call is TRBV5-5, the J call TRBJ2-7; D is possibly TRBD2 (6 bases). The length of the CDR3 is 15 residues. V lost 0 bases and J lost 4, with 14 bases in between. Germline V lookup: CDR1 SGHKS, CDR2 YYEKEE (reference sequence). The chain's CDR3 is CASSLATSELYEQYF. For the CDR3, the DNA is TGTGCCAGCAGCTTGGCGACTAGTGAACTTTACGAGCAGTACTTC.

Remarks on this clone: The sample has other DNA sequences that encode this CDR3 too. The chain uses TRBV20-1 and TRBJ2-7; D possibly corresponds to TRBD2 (6 bases). Germline V CDR1 and CDR2: DFQATT, SNEGSKA (reference sequence). This CDR3 region has 11 residues. The germline V and J ends were trimmed by 6 bases and 1 base, with 7 bases remaining between them. This CDR3 is CSAAGSYEQYF. CDR3 nucleotides: TGCAGTGCGGCGGGATCCTACGAGCAGTACTTC.

The chain uses TRBV27 and TRBJ1-5; D unresolved. The CDR3 covers 16 residues. Germline V gives CDR1 MNHEY, CDR2 SMNVEV (reference sequence). Trimming stripped 2 bases from V and 3 bases from J, with 14 bases between. CDR3 amino acids: CASSLRPGISNQPQHF. CDR3 nucleotide sequence: TGTGCCAGCAGTTTAAGGCCGGGGATATCCAATCAGCCCCAGCATTTT.

This clone occurred a few times. In DNA, the CDR3 is TGTGCCAGCCGGGTTTCCAAAAACATTCAGTACTTC. Protein sequence: CASRVSKNIQYF. The V call is TRBV6-5, the J call TRBJ2-4; unclear D gene. Trimming took 8 bases from V and 2 from J, leaving 7 bases between them. CDR1 and CDR2 (germline): MNHEY, SVGAGI. The CDR3 consists of 12 residues.

V and J are TRBV5-1 and TRBJ2-7; 7 bases are a match to TRBD1. The V and J ends lost 0 bases and 2 bases, in that order; junction bases with no gene match: 5. Germline-derived CDR1 and CDR2 are SGHRS and YFSETQ. This CDR3 is 15 amino acids long. The CDR3 loop reads CASSLETGRAYEQYF. The CDR3 DNA sequence: TGCGCCAGCAGCTTGGAGACAGGGAGAGCCTACGAGCAGTACTTC.

The chain employs TRBV13 and TRBJ1-1; possibly TRBD1 for D (5 bases). Germline CDR1 PRHDT, CDR2 FYEKMQ (reference sequence). The CDR3 has 14 residues. V was trimmed by 5 bases and J by 4 bases, leaving 14 bases between them. The CDR3 spells CASSAYRGGTEAFF. In DNA, the CDR3 is TGTGCCAGCAGCGCCTATCGGGGGGGCACTGAAGCTTTCTTT.

V is TRBV28 and J is TRBJ1-6; possible D gene TRBD1, 6 bases. The CDR3 contains 12 residues. CDR1 and CDR2 (germline): MDHEN, SYDVKM. V lost 3 bases, J lost 11 bases, and 8 bases lay in between. CDR3 sequence: CASSFRGTPLHF. The CDR3 nucleotides are TGTGCCAGCAGTTTCAGGGGTACACCCCTCCACTTT.

The rearrangement uses TRBV6-6 and TRBJ2-4, with D maybe TRBD1 (7 bases). The ends were cut back, 5 bases at V and 0 bases at J, with 14 bases in the middle. CDR1 and CDR2 (germline): MNHNY, SVGAGI (reference sequence). The CDR3 length is 16 residues. CDR3 DNA: TGTGCCAGCAGTCGAGCAGGGGGGATAGCCAAAAACATTCAGTACTTC. It is translated as CASSRAGGIAKNIQYF.

This chain links TRBV19 with TRBJ1-2, with 9 bases lining up with TRBD1. The V gene end was trimmed by 3 bases and the J gene end by 8 bases; junction bases not matched to a gene: 7. CDR3 length: 14 residues. CDR1 is LNHDA, CDR2 SQIVND, per germline (reference sequence). CDR3 coding DNA: TGTGCCAGTAGTATGACAGGGGGGCTTCAAGGCTACACCTTC. Its protein product is CASSMTGGLQGYTF.

This clone was observed once. The chain combines TRBV6-2 or TRBV6-3 with TRBJ2-7; a weak D match, TRBD2 (5 bases). Trimming pared 4 bases from V and 7 bases from J, leaving 23 bases between. Germline V gene data show CDR1 as MNHEY and CDR2 as SVGEGT. The CDR3 is 16 amino acids. CDR3 amino acids: CASSFSPSMRVPEQYF. The CDR3 nucleotides are TGTGCCAGCAGTTTCTCCCCGAGTATGCGGGTCCCGGAGCAGTACTTC.

The chain uses TRBV20-1 and TRBJ2-5; a weak D match, TRBD2 (6 bases). The CDR3 loop spans 12 amino acids. Germline V CDR1 and CDR2: DFQATT, SNEGSKA (reference sequence). V lost 3 bases, J lost 5 bases, and 10 bases lay in between. CDR3 nucleotide sequence: TGCAGTGCTAGTTGGGGAGGTGAGACCCAGTACTTC. Protein product: CSASWGGETQYF.

The chain recombines TRBV5-1 with TRBJ2-2, with D maybe TRBD1 (6 bases). V was shortened by 4 bases and J by 9 bases, with 16 bases between the two germline ends. Germline V gene sequence: CDR1 SGHRS, CDR2 YFSETQ. The length of the CDR3 is 14 residues. The CDR3 sequence: CASSVGQISRELFF. The CDR3, as DNA: TGCGCCAGCAGCGTCGGACAGATAAGTAGGGAGCTGTTTTTT.

The chain employs TRBV4-1 and TRBJ1-2; no clear D. Looked up from germline, CDR1 is MGHRA and CDR2 is YSYEKL. Deletions cut 4 bases from V and 7 bases from J, with 16 bases between. This CDR3 comprises 14 residues. The CDR3 reads CASSPLSRTSGYTF. CDR3 coding DNA: TGCGCCAGCAGCCCCCTTTCCAGAACATCTGGCTACACCTTC.

This chain links TRBV7-2 with TRBJ2-2; 14 bases fit TRBD2. Germline V lookup: CDR1 SGHTA, CDR2 FQGNSA. The CDR3 is made up of 16 amino acids. J gave up 7 bases and V 1 base, and 2 bases lay outside the gene matches. CDR3 sequence: CASSLGLAGGLGELFF. The CDR3 nucleotides read TGTGCCAGCAGCTTAGGACTAGCGGGGGGGCTCGGGGAGCTGTTTTTT. Supplemented by reference TRBV7-2 and TRBJ2-2, the full variable domain reads GAGVSQSPSNKVTEKGKDVELRCDPISGHTALYWYRQSLGQGLEFLIYFQGNSAPDKSGLPSDRFSAERTGGSVSTLTIQRTQQEDSAVYLCASSLGLAGGLGELFFGEGSRLTVL.

The chain combines TRBV4-2 with TRBJ2-1; 9 nucleotides match TRBD1. This CDR3 comprises 14 residues. V shed 5 bases, J shed 8 bases, and the junction held 7 bases outside the gene matches. Looked up from germline, CDR1 is LGHNA and CDR2 is YNFKEQ. The CDR3 bases are TGTGCCAGCAGCTTCCGGGACAGGGTCCATGAGCAGTTCTTC. Translation gives CASSFRDRVHEQFF.

The V and J genes are TRBV5-4 and TRBJ2-3, with D maybe TRBD1 (5 bases). Germline-derived CDR1 and CDR2 are SGHNT and YYREEE (reference sequence). This CDR3 comprises 15 residues. V lost 4 bases and J 2 bases, leaving 14 bases between the germline ends. The CDR3, as DNA: TGTGCCAGCAGCCAAGGAAGGGGTCCCACAGATACGCAGTATTTT. Amino acid sequence: CASSQGRGPTDTQYF.

The chain has TRBV12-3 or TRBV12-4 and TRBJ1-2; D gene uncertain. V was shortened by 10 bases and J by 7 bases, with 10 bases between the two germline ends. There are 10 residues in the CDR3. CDR3 DNA sequence: TGTGCCATCATCGGTGCTGGCTACACCTTC. This encodes CAIIGAGYTF.

The chain recombines TRBV3-1 (or the pseudogene TRBV3-2) with TRBJ1-2, with TRBD1 identical over 7 bases. The CDR3 has 13 residues. Trimming at V came to 4 bases and at J to 4 bases, leaving 3 bases not matched to a gene. CDR1 and CDR2 from the germline V gene are LGHDT and YNNKEL (reference sequence). In DNA form, the CDR3 reads TGTGCCAGCAGCCCCCGGACAGGCTATGGCTACACCTTC. Its translation is CASSPRTGYGYTF.

The CDR3 region has the DNA TGTGCCAGCAGTATTCACAGGGGTTGGAACACTGAAGCTTTCTTT. Amino acid sequence: CASSIHRGWNTEAFF. The chain recombines TRBV28 with TRBJ1-1; 7 positions match TRBD1. The germline V gene has CDR1 MDHEN and CDR2 SYDVKM. The CDR3 contains 15 residues. V lost 5 bases and J lost 1; bases outside the gene matches: 7.